This TCR beta chain was sequenced for a study of blood T cells in healthy people across ages. Overall study results and limits: Donor CMV status was unknown, possibly confounding expanded clonotype changes.

Germline V lookup: CDR1 LGHDT, CDR2 YNNKEL (reference sequence). The CDR3 contains 16 residues. Donor samples were obtained from healthy Caucasian individuals from Russia, aged 6 to 90. Points on this clonotype: Its specificity is not known. A junction end diverges from the germline sequence, so it may reflect a read error.

With a J-beta primer mix and a sample-barcoded 5' primer, a second PCR ran about 7 to 12 cycles. Tags on each cDNA molecule came from a template-switch adaptor with 12 random nucleotides. TCRdb reprocessed the 5' RACE reads with MiXCR, giving one entry per CDR3 protein. The table shows 1.8 million or so distinct CDR3 sequences, with about two fifths occurring only once. The source material was blood. This sequence was found in a human donor in good health. The chain links TRBV3-1 to TRBJ2-3; D gene unclear. The CDR3 loop reads CASSQDRYMGTDTQYF. Written as DNA, the CDR3 is TGTGCCAGCAGTCAAGATCGCTACATGGGAACAGATACGCAGTATTTT.